These 15 T cell receptor beta chains were sequenced from one sample in a study of post-analysis software for immune sequencing data. Study outcomes and limitations: When patients were compared with controls, a handful of TRBV segments were more frequent, TRBV5-6, TRBV5-1 and TRBV20-1 among them.

Researchers reported that TCR beta cDNA libraries carried unique molecular identifiers. Each CDR3 protein gets one entry after TCRdb re-called the PCR reads with MiXCR. The sample has a few hundred thousand distinct CDR3 sequences; 35% to 45% are singletons. Their specific antigens are unknown. Sequencing was performed on blood. Receptor source: a girl aged 10 to 17 with multiple sclerosis.

This clonotype has ten or more counts. The chain recombines TRBV9 with TRBJ2-3; D not certain. This CDR3 comprises 12 residues. CDR1 is SGDLS, CDR2 YYNGEE, per germline. Trimming pared 0 bases from V and 6 bases from J, leaving 5 bases between. The CDR3 DNA follows: TGTGCCAGCAGCGTAGGGCCTGATACGCAGTATTTT. This sequence encodes CASSVGPDTQYF.

The rearrangement uses TRBV15 and TRBJ1-5; D uncertain. The CDR3 is 12 amino acids. V dropped 3 bases and J dropped 4 bases, with 4 bases sitting between them. CDR1 is LNHNV and CDR2 is YYDKDF in the germline V gene (reference sequence). CDR3 in DNA: TGTGCCACCAGCAGGGAGAATCAGCCCCAGCATTTT. It translates to CATSRENQPQHF.

Remarks on this clonotype: Being one base from a much bigger clone, this may be a read error. The chain is built from TRBV10-3 and TRBJ2-1; the D is unclear. Germline CDR1 reads ENHRY; CDR2 reads SYGVKD. The CDR3 sequence is 12 residues long. In DNA, the CDR3 is TGTGCCATCAGTGGAAGGGCCAATGGGCAGTTCTTC. This sequence encodes CAISGRANGQFF.

This clonotype was counted at least ten times. The chain couples TRBV7-2 to TRBJ2-5; the D is unclear. Looked up from germline, CDR1 is SGHTA and CDR2 is FQGNSA. Between the trimmed V and J ends, which lost 1 base and 0 bases, there was a span of 12 bases. This CDR3 region has 16 residues. The CDR3 DNA sequence: TGTGCCAGCAGCTTAGTTGGTAGCTTGTACCAAGAGACCCAGTACTTC. As protein: CASSLVGSLYQETQYF. Full variable domain (rest looked up from reference TRBV7-2 and TRBJ2-5): GAGVSQSPSNKVTEKGKDVELRCDPISGHTALYWYRQSLGQGLEFLIYFQGNSAPDKSGLPSDRFSAERTGGSVSTLTIQRTQQEDSAVYLCASSLVGSLYQETQYFGPGTRLLVL.

This clonotype has at least ten counts. In DNA form, the CDR3 reads TGCGCCAGCAGCCAAGATAGGTTACAGTACTATGGCTACACCTTC. Encoded protein: CASSQDRLQYYGYTF. The gene calls are TRBV4-1 and TRBJ1-2; no reliable D call. The CDR3 has 15 amino acids. V dropped 0 bases and J dropped 3 bases, with 11 bases sitting between them. CDR1 and CDR2 (germline): MGHRA, YSYEKL.

The sample holds many counts of this clonotype. The chain carries TRBV6-5 and TRBJ1-3; no firm D call. This CDR3 spans 13 amino acids. Germline-derived CDR1 and CDR2 are MNHEY and SVGAGI. V lost 2 bases, J lost 2 bases, and 4 bases lay in between. CDR3 loop: CASSYGPGNTIYF. CDR3 in DNA: TGTGCCAGCAGTTACGGTCCTGGAAACACCATATATTTT.

This clonotype showed up just a few times. A clone one base away is much larger, so this may be a read error. The rearrangement joins TRBV29-1 to TRBJ2-1; D is unresolved. The germline V gene encodes CDR1 SQVTM and CDR2 ANQGSEA. Trimming pared 1 base from V and 4 bases from J, leaving 8 bases between. The CDR3 is 13 amino acids. CDR3 sequence reads: CSVEGSKYNEQFF. CDR3 coding DNA: TGCAGCGTTGAAGGGTCGAAATACAATGAGCAGTTCTTC.

This clonotype has a handful of counts. The V call is TRBV6-5, the J call TRBJ2-2; D possibly corresponds to TRBD2 (6 bases). The germline gives CDR1 MNHEY, CDR2 SVGAGI. The V end lost 4 bases, the J end lost 5 bases, and 17 bases lay between the germline ends. The CDR3 sequence is 16 residues long. CDR3 region: CASSSLAGRQTGELFF. CDR3 nucleotides: TGTGCCAGCAGTTCCCTTGCGGGGAGGCAAACCGGGGAGCTGTTTTTT.

To note about this clonotype: Just one base apart from a much larger clone, this may be a read error. J is TRBJ2-4 and V is TRBV7-7, with 11 bases matching TRBD2. Germline V gene lookup returns CDR1 SSHAT and CDR2 FNYEAQ (reference sequence). The V segment lost 5 bases and the J segment 13 bases; nucleotides outside the gene matches: 13. There are 15 residues in the CDR3. Here the CDR3 reads CASSPGTSGVNEQYF. DNA for the CDR3: TGTGCCAGCAGCCCCGGGACTAGCGGTGTGAATGAGCAGTACTTC.

V is TRBV24-1 and J is TRBJ1-5, with 8 bases fitting TRBD1. V shed 9 bases, J shed 2 bases, and the junction held 5 bases outside the gene matches. CDR1 is KGHDR and CDR2 is SFDVKD in the germline V gene. CDR3 length: 14 residues. DNA for the CDR3: TGTGCCACCCAGGGGGCTGGGGGCAATCAGCCCCAGCATTTT. Its protein product is CATQGAGGNQPQHF.

This clonotype was recorded a few times. This chain links TRBV28 with TRBJ1-2; 9 bases are a match to TRBD1. Unmatched junction bases numbered 6, after V lost 6 bases and J lost 4 bases. CDR3 length: 14 amino acids. Germline V lookup: CDR1 MDHEN, CDR2 SYDVKM. The CDR3: CASSRTGVSYGYTF. CDR3 coding DNA: TGTGCCAGCAGCCGGACAGGGGTTTCCTATGGCTACACCTTC.

CDR3 protein: CASSTAGTGNEQFF. CDR3 in DNA: TGTGCCAGCAGCACAGCCGGGACAGGTAACGAGCAGTTCTTC. The chain employs TRBV7-2 and TRBJ2-1; TRBD1 matches at 8 bases. CDR1 SGHTA and CDR2 FQGNSA come from the germline V gene. CDR3 length: 14 residues. V lost 5 bases to trimming and J lost 10 bases; unmatched junction nucleotides: 10.

This clonotype occurred many times. The CDR3 coding sequence is TGCAGTGCTAGAGATGATAGCGGGAGTTTGGTAGGTGAGCAGTTCTTC. Amino acid sequence: CSARDDSGSLVGEQFF. The rearrangement links TRBV20-1 to TRBJ2-1; TRBD2 matches 9 bases. Germline trimming cut 0 bases from V and 9 bases from J; bases unmatched to any gene: 12. CDR3 size: 16 residues. Germline CDR1 DFQATT, CDR2 SNEGSKA (reference sequence).

This clonotype was seen a few times. This may stem from a read error, because a much larger clone lies one nucleotide away. V usage is TRBV10-3 and J usage is TRBJ2-5; D may be TRBD1 or TRBD2 (5 bases each). CDR1 ENHRY and CDR2 SYGVKD come from the germline V gene. V gave up 0 bases and J gave up 11 bases, with 19 bases separating them. The CDR3 loop spans 15 amino acids. The DNA of the CDR3 is TGTGCCATCAGTGAGTCGGGGGACGGGTTGGATGAGCAGTACTTC. Its translation: CAISESGDGLDEQYF.

This clonotype was counted ten times or more. The chain links TRBV5-1 to TRBJ1-2, with 7 bases that match TRBD1. The CDR3 sequence is 15 residues long. Germline-derived CDR1 and CDR2 are SGHRS and YFSETQ. The V segment lost 1 base and the J segment 6 bases; nucleotides outside the gene matches: 9. The CDR3 DNA follows: TGCGCCAGCAGCTTGACTGGTTGGCAGGGGGATGGCTACACCTTC. Amino acids: CASSLTGWQGDGYTF.